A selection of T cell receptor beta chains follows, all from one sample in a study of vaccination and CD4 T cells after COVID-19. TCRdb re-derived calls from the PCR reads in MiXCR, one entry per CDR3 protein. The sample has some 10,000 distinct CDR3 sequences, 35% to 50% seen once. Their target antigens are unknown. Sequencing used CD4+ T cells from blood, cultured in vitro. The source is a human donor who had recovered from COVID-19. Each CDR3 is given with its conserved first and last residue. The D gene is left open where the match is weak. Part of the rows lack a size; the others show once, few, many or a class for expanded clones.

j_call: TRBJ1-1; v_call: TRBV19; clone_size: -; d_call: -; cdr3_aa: CASTIGQSNTEAFF; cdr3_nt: TGTGCCAGTACTATCGGACAGTCGAACACTGAAGCTTTCTTT
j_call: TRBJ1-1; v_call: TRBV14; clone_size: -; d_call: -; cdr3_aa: CASSPWTENTEAFF; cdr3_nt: TGTGCCAGCAGCCCCTGGACAGAAAACACTGAAGCTTTCTTT
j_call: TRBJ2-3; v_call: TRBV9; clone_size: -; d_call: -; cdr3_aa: CASSVAYPTDTQYF; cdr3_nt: TGTGCCAGCAGCGTAGCCTACCCCACAGATACGCAGTATTTT
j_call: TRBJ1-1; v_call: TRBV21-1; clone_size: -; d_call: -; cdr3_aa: CARGRKNTEAFF; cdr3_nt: TGTGCCAGAGGAAGGAAGAACACTGAAGCTTTCTTT
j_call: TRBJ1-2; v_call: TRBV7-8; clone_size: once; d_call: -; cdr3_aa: CASSLEGRYGYTF; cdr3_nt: TGTGCCAGCAGCTTAGAGGGTCGCTATGGCTACACCTTC
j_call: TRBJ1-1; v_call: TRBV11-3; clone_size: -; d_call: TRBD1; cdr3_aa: CASTKPGGGAEAFF; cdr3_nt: TGTGCCAGCACCAAGCCAGGGGGGGGAGCTGAAGCTTTCTTT
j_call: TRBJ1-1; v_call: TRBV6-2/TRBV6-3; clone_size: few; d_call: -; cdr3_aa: CASSPRKWGNPEAFF; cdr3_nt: TGTGCCAGCAGTCCCAGGAAATGGGGAAACCCTGAAGCTTTCTTT
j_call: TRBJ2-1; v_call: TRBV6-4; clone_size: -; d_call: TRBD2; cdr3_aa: CASRRTSGAYNEQFF; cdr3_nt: TGTGCCAGCAGACGGACTAGCGGGGCCTACAATGAGCAGTTCTTC
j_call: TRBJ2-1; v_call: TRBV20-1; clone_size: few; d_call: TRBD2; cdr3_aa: CSAKRGDEQFF; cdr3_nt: TGCAGTGCTAAGCGGGGGGATGAGCAGTTCTTC
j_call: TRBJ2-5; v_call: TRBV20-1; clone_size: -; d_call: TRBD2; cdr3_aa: CSARFQRGGHLPETQYF; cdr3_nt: TGCAGTGCTAGATTCCAGCGGGGGGGCCATCTGCCCGAGACCCAGTACTTC
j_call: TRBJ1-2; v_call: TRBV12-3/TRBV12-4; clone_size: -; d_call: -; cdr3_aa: CASSNPTVNYGYTF; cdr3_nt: TGTGCCAGCAGCAACCCGACAGTGAACTATGGCTACACCTTC
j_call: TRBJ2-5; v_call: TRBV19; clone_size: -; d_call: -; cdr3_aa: CASSIVTQETQYF; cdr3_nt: TGTGCCAGTAGTATAGTCACTCAAGAGACCCAGTACTTC
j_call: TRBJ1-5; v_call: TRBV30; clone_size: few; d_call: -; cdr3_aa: CAWSAKSLNQPQHF; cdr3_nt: TGTGCCTGGAGTGCCAAGTCCTTAAATCAGCCCCAGCATTTT
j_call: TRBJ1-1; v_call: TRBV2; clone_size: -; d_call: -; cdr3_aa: CASSEYDRMNTEAFF; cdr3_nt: TGTGCCAGCAGTGAATATGACAGGATGAACACTGAAGCTTTCTTT